These 6 T cell receptor beta chains came from one sample sequenced in a study of technical replicates of blood from a few donors. Using immunoSEQ multiplex PCR, the repertoire was profiled, and TCRdb retains in-frame clones only, with some absent. The sample gives about 82,000 clones, 85% to 95% of which show up once; roughly 0.25% is in the top ten. The source material was T cells isolated from PBMCs. These receptors all stem from a human donor in good health.

This clone was picked up one time. The chain has TRBV7-8 and TRBJ2-5; perhaps TRBD1 as D (6 bases). CDR1 SGHVS and CDR2 FQNEAQ come from the germline V gene. V lost 7 bases, J lost 3 bases, and 12 bases lay in between. This CDR3 contains 13 residues. The CDR3 DNA reads TGTGCCAGCATCGTTAGGGGGAAAGAGACCCAGTACTTC. Protein: CASIVRGKETQYF.

This clone is a singleton in its sample. CDR3 in amino acids: CASSQGGPEQFF. CDR3 bases: TGCGCCAGCAGCCAAGGGGGGCCCGAGCAGTTCTTC. The V and J genes are TRBV4-1 and TRBJ2-1; the D gene is possibly TRBD1 (6 bases). The CDR3 contains 12 residues. Germline CDR1 and CDR2: MGHRA and YSYEKL. The V end was cut by 1 base, the J end by 10 bases, with 8 bases between.

The chain links TRBV11-2 to TRBJ2-7; possible D gene TRBD2, 5 bases. With 4 bases removed from V and 2 bases from J, the gap between germline ends came to 12 bases. CDR3 length: 14 residues. Germline V CDR1 and CDR2: SGHAT, FQNNGV. The CDR3 loop is CASSSDWKAYEQYF. As DNA, the CDR3 is TGTGCCAGCAGCTCGGACTGGAAGGCCTACGAGCAGTACTTC.

This clone was detected only once. The chain recombines TRBV11-2 with TRBJ2-7; weak D call: TRBD1 (6 bases). V lost 5 bases and J lost 0, with 17 bases in between. The CDR3 loop spans 16 amino acids. Germline V gene sequence: CDR1 SGHAT, CDR2 FQNNGV. DNA for the CDR3: TGTGCCAGCAGCCGTACCGGGACATCGAGCTCCTACGAGCAGTACTTC. Protein product: CASSRTGTSSSYEQYF.

V and J are TRBV7-2 and TRBJ2-7, with TRBD2 matching 8 bases. The CDR3 spans 16 residues. The V and J ends lost 1 base and 0 bases, in that order; junction bases with no gene match: 5. CDR1 is SGHTA and CDR2 is FQGNSA in the germline V gene. CDR3 bases: TGTGCCAGCAGCTTAGTATCCACTAGCGGCTCCTACGAGCAGTACTTC. Translating gives CASSLVSTSGSYEQYF.

The chain is built from TRBV19 and TRBJ1-5; no clear D gene. Trimming cost V 0 bases and J 7 bases, with 28 bases left between them. The CDR3 has 20 amino acids. Looked up from germline, CDR1 is LNHDA and CDR2 is SQIVND (reference sequence). The CDR3 here is CASSIDRLTSELRSDQPQHF. The CDR3 nucleotides read TGTGCCAGTAGTATAGATCGACTAACGTCAGAGCTCAGGAGTGACCAGCCCCAGCATTTT.